In its sample, the clone carrying this T cell receptor (beta chain) was seen many times. This specimen belongs to a study of neurological immune-mediated disorders. Noted time point: longitudinal time-point 2. J gave up 5 bases and V 5 bases, and 7 bases lay outside the gene matches. The CDR3 runs 14 residues. Germline assignment: CDR1 KGHSH and CDR2 LQKENI. In each sequencing run, over 170 million TCR-beta sequences were generated from 15-18 subjects. TCRdb reprocessed the 5' RACE reads with MiXCR, giving one entry per CDR3 protein. The sample gives more than 55,000 distinct CDR3 sequences, more than 8% of which show up once; under 15% is in the top ten.

This receptor was taken from a young man in good health. The material sequenced was PBMCs. V and J are TRBV18 and TRBJ1-1, with 8 bases that match TRBD1. The CDR3 DNA is TGTGCCAGCTCATGGGGGACAGGAGGTACTGAAGCTTTCTTT. This encodes CASSWGTGGTEAFF.